One and the same sample provided the 14 T cell receptor beta chains below, sequenced in a study of regulatory T cells in long-lasting Graves disease. Time point meaning: newly diagnosed GD, antithyroid drugs for less than 3 months. Construction of the TCR library relied on RNA isolated from PBMCs. Building of the TCR beta libraries involved iRepertoire HTBI primers and Arm-PCR of CDR3 regions. TCRdb independently ran MiXCR on the multiplex PCR reads; one entry per CDR3 protein. The table lists roughly 250,000 distinct CDR3 sequences, about 20% of them singletons. These data were likewise used in another study, on T cells in Graves' hyperthyroidism and ophthalmopathy.

The sample was peripheral blood mononuclear cells (PBMCs), taken at new diagnosis, from a patient treated with antithyroid drugs. The receptors here all came from a woman in her thirties with Graves disease.

This clonotype was detected many times. The genes are TRBV3-1 and TRBJ1-4; 7 positions match TRBD1. Germline loops: CDR1 LGHDT, CDR2 YNNKEL (reference sequence). V gave up 1 base and J gave up 2 bases; unmatched junction bases: 7. This CDR3 is 17 amino acids long. CDR3 DNA: TGTGCCAGCAGCCAAGGACAGGGTGTGCGGACTAATGAAAAACTGTTTTTT. This sequence encodes CASSQGQGVRTNEKLFF.

The chain uses TRBV6-1 and TRBJ2-6; no clear D. This CDR3 has 13 residues. The V end lost 8 bases, the J end lost 2 bases, and 7 bases lay between the germline ends. CDR1 is MNHNS and CDR2 is SASEGT in the germline V gene. The CDR3 DNA reads as TGTGCCAGCCGGGTTACTGGGGCCAACGTCCTGACTTTC. Translated, it gives CASRVTGANVLTF.

In this sample, this clonotype turned up a few times. The rearrangement uses TRBV6-9 and TRBJ2-7, with a weak D call TRBD1 (6 bases). The germline CDR1 and CDR2 sequences are MNHGY and SVAAGI. V lost 3 bases and J lost 3, with 12 bases in between. This CDR3 comprises 14 residues. For the CDR3, the DNA is TGTGCCAGCAGTTACGGTAGAGGGGGCTACGAGCAGTACTTC. It is translated as CASSYGRGGYEQYF.

Ten or more counts support this clonotype. The CDR3 loop is CASSVEDFTGELFF. DNA for the CDR3: TGTGCCAGCAGCGTAGAAGATTTCACCGGGGAGCTGTTTTTT. The chain is built from TRBV9 and TRBJ2-2; D gene unclear. Germline assignment: CDR1 SGDLS and CDR2 YYNGEE. V was trimmed by 0 bases and J by 4 bases, leaving 7 bases between them. The CDR3 loop spans 14 amino acids.

Many counts were recorded for this clonotype. CDR3 sequence reads: CASSDPSPGELFF. In DNA form, the CDR3 reads TGTGCCAGCAGTGACCCCAGCCCCGGGGAGCTGTTTTTT. The genes are TRBV6-1 and TRBJ2-2; D call uncertain. CDR3 length equals 13 residues. Trimming shortened V by 3 bases and J by 6 bases, and 8 bases separated the two germline ends. CDR1 MNHNS and CDR2 SASEGT come from the germline V gene.

This clonotype was observed many times. The gene calls are TRBV6-5 and TRBJ1-2, with D uncertain. Trimming stripped 0 bases from V and 8 bases from J, with 19 bases between. The germline CDR1 and CDR2 sequences are MNHEY and SVGAGI. This CDR3 has 16 amino acids. CDR3 sequence reads: CASSYSIMAGDLGYTF. The DNA for the CDR3 is TGTGCCAGCAGTTACTCGATCATGGCAGGAGATTTAGGCTACACCTTC.

In its sample, this clonotype was seen many times. The chain carries TRBV5-5 and TRBJ2-4, with D hard to call. Germline V CDR1 and CDR2: SGHKS, YYEKEE (reference sequence). The CDR3 contains 13 residues. Trimming shortened V by 4 bases and J by 3 bases, and 8 bases separated the two germline ends. The CDR3 coding sequence is TGTGCCAGCAGCGGCGAGGACAAAAACATTCAGTACTTC. It translates to CASSGEDKNIQYF.

This clonotype was counted ten times or more. The CDR3 region is CAGGRPDDSNQPQHF. In nucleotides, the CDR3 is TGTGCCGGAGGAAGGCCGGATGATAGCAATCAGCCCCAGCATTTT. The chain recombines TRBV2 with TRBJ1-5; D is undetermined. This CDR3 spans 15 amino acids. V lost 11 bases and J 0 bases, leaving 17 bases between the germline ends. Germline values: CDR1 SNHLY, CDR2 FYNNEI.

This clonotype occurred once. The J gene is TRBJ1-1, the V gene TRBV10-3; no clear D. The CDR3 extends over 12 amino acids. Trimming cost V 8 bases and J 3 bases, with 10 bases left between them. CDR1 ENHRY and CDR2 SYGVKD come from the germline V gene. The CDR3: CAIRTDYTEAFF. For the CDR3, the DNA is TGTGCCATCCGGACCGATTACACTGAAGCTTTCTTT.

The sample holds many counts of this clonotype. The chain uses TRBV2 and TRBJ2-1, with D possibly matching TRBD1 (6 bases). Deletions cut 7 bases from V and 14 bases from J, with 15 bases between. Germline lookup yields CDR1 SNHLY and CDR2 FYNNEI. The CDR3 runs to 11 residues. CDR3 DNA: TGTGCCAGCACCGACCCGGGACAAGAGTTCTTC. Its protein is CASTDPGQEFF.

This clonotype came up many times. The chain combines TRBV6-1 with TRBJ1-4; possible D gene TRBD1, 6 bases. The germline V and J ends were trimmed by 6 bases and 2 bases, with 10 bases remaining between them. The CDR3 extends over 14 amino acids. Germline V gene data show CDR1 as MNHNS and CDR2 as SASEGT. The CDR3 spells CASRQGYTNEKLFF. DNA for the CDR3: TGTGCCAGCAGACAGGGCTATACTAATGAAAAACTGTTTTTT.

The chain carries TRBV7-9 and TRBJ1-2; the match to TRBD1 covers 7 bases. The CDR3 runs 19 residues. Germline loops: CDR1 SEHNR, CDR2 FQNEAQ (reference sequence). With V trimmed by 8 bases and J by 0 bases, 21 bases remained unmatched. CDR3 nucleotides: TGTGCCAGCCTCGACAGGGCGGGGGGGGCAAGGTTGGCTAACTATGGCTACACCTTC. The encoded protein is CASLDRAGGARLANYGYTF.

In this sample, this clonotype turned up many times. The chain joins TRBV6-1 to TRBJ1-1, with D possibly being TRBD1 (5 bases). The V end lost 5 bases, the J end lost 4 bases, and 14 bases lay between the germline ends. The CDR3 length is 14 residues. The germline gives CDR1 MNHNS, CDR2 SASEGT. The CDR3 protein is CASSPTTVSTEAFF. As DNA, the CDR3 is TGTGCCAGCAGTCCCACGACAGTCTCCACTGAAGCTTTCTTT.

At least ten counts were recorded for this clonotype. V and J are TRBV11-2 and TRBJ2-7; D is unclear. Trimming cost V 6 bases and J 2 bases, with 20 bases left between them. Germline values: CDR1 SGHAT, CDR2 FQNNGV. CDR3 size: 16 residues. CDR3 nucleotide sequence: TGTGCCAGCAGATCCCTGCGCTCGGACGGCACCTACGAGCAGTACTTC. Protein: CASRSLRSDGTYEQYF.